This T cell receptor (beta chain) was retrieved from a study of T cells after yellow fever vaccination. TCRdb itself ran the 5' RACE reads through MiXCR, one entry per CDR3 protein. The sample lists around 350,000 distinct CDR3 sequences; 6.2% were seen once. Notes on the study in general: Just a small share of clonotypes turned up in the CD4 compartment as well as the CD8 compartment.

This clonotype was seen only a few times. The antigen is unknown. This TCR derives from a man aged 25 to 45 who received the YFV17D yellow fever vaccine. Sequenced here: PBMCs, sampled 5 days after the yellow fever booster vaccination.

The chain's CDR3 is CASSYSGPLHF. CDR3 coding DNA: TGTGCCAGCAGTTACTCTGGACCCCTCCACTTT. The genes are TRBV6-6 and TRBJ1-6, with D unclear. V lost 0 bases and J lost 12, with 3 bases in between. CDR3 size: 11 residues. Germline CDR1 and CDR2: MNHNY and SVGAGI (reference sequence).